Below are 20 T cell receptor beta chains sequenced from a single sample in a study of T-cell reconstitution after alpha-beta-depleted transplantation in children. TCRbeta library preparation incorporated unique molecular identifiers. One entry per CDR3 protein, called by TCRdb with MiXCR from the PCR reads. The repertoire has some 200,000 distinct CDR3 sequences, about 9.2% of them found once; the top ten carry 6.2%. Sample: PBMCs from the stem cell graft donor, taken from the stem cell graft. The receptors derive from a human donor who donated a stem cell graft to a child with acute lymphoblastic leukemia.

This chain links TRBV5-1 with TRBJ1-4; D is uncertain. The CDR3 totals 14 residues. V was clipped by 2 bases and J by 8 bases, with 13 bases between them. CDR1 SGHRS and CDR2 YFSETQ come from the germline V gene. CDR3 residues: CASSFGGVREKLFF. The CDR3 coding sequence is TGCGCCAGCAGCTTTGGCGGGGTGAGAGAAAAACTGTTTTTT. Supplemented by reference TRBV5-1 and TRBJ1-4, the full variable domain reads KAGVTQTPRYLIKTRGQQVTLSCSPISGHRSVSWYQQTPGQGLQFLFEYFSETQRNKGNFPGRFSGRQFSNSRSEMNVSTLELGDSALYLCASSFGGVREKLFFGSGTQLSVL.

This clonotype was seen more than once but under ten times. The chain recombines TRBV20-1 with TRBJ1-6; D gene ambiguous. V lost 0 bases, J lost 3 bases, and 12 bases lay in between. In germline, CDR1 is DFQATT, CDR2 SNEGSKA (reference sequence). CDR3 length: 16 amino acids. CDR3 in DNA: TGCAGTGCTAGAGATTGGGTCGGCAGCTATAATTCACCCCTCCACTTT. Translating it yields CSARDWVGSYNSPLHF.

The chain is built from TRBV30 and TRBJ1-3; D uncertain. Germline assignment: CDR1 GTSNPN and CDR2 SVGIG (reference sequence). The CDR3 consists of 15 residues. V gave up 0 bases and J gave up 0 bases, with 9 bases separating them. Here the CDR3 DNA reads TGTGCCTGGAGTGTAAGGGCGAGCTCTGGAAACACCATATATTTT. Residues: CAWSVRASSGNTIYF.

This clonotype showed up just a few times. The chain uses TRBV6-2 or TRBV6-3 and TRBJ1-5, with a tentative D call TRBD1 (5 bases). Trimming took off 2 bases at V and 4 bases at J, with 9 bases between the two ends. The CDR3 is 14 residues long. The germline CDR1 and CDR2 sequences are MNHEY and SVGEGT. The CDR3 coding sequence is TGTGCCAGCAGTTACAGGGGAGGAAATCAGCCCCAGCATTTT. Translation: CASSYRGGNQPQHF.

In its sample, this clonotype was seen many times. The chain carries TRBV13 and TRBJ2-3; 8 bases map to TRBD1. V gave up 4 bases and J gave up 9 bases; unmatched junction bases: 9. The CDR3 runs to 14 residues. Germline CDR1 PRHDT, CDR2 FYEKMQ (reference sequence). The CDR3 is CASSSGQGSDTQYF. CDR3 nucleotides: TGTGCCAGCAGCTCCGGACAGGGAAGTGACACGCAGTATTTT.

The chain employs TRBV6-5 and TRBJ1-6; 7 positions agree with TRBD1. J gave up 11 bases and V 2 bases, and 9 bases lay outside the gene matches. Germline lookup yields CDR1 MNHEY and CDR2 SVGAGI. This CDR3 has 15 residues. The CDR3 DNA follows: TGTGCCAGCAGTTACGCACAGGGGATCGGGACACCCCTCCACTTT. It yields the protein CASSYAQGIGTPLHF.

V is TRBV19 and J is TRBJ2-2; 7 bases align to TRBD1. The CDR3 has 14 residues. V lost 10 bases, J lost 4 bases, and 9 bases stayed unmatched. Germline V gives CDR1 LNHDA, CDR2 SQIVND (reference sequence). This CDR3 is CATRDRVGTGELFF. In DNA, the CDR3 is TGTGCCACTCGAGACAGGGTTGGCACCGGGGAGCTGTTTTTT.

The rearrangement links TRBV6-5 to TRBJ1-4; a possible D gene is TRBD1 (6 bases). V was shortened by 4 bases and J by 5 bases, with 11 bases between the two germline ends. The CDR3 has 14 amino acids. Germline V lookup: CDR1 MNHEY, CDR2 SVGAGI. CDR3 sequence reads: CASSSGQRNEKLFF. CDR3 nucleotides: TGTGCCAGCAGTTCGGGACAACGAAATGAAAAACTGTTTTTT.

The V call is TRBV20-1, the J call TRBJ2-1, with 8 bases aligning to TRBD2. Per the germline V gene, CDR1 is DFQATT and CDR2 is SNEGSKA (reference sequence). This CDR3 comprises 16 residues. V was clipped by 6 bases and J by 2 bases; unmatched bases: 12. Here the CDR3 reads CSAPREGRGTYNEQFF. The CDR3 bases are TGCAGTGCCCCCCGGGAGGGGCGGGGAACCTACAATGAGCAGTTCTTC.

This clonotype was detected only a few times. As DNA, the CDR3 is TGTGCCAGCAGCTCAGAGACCTCGGGTCTAGCGGGGGAGCCTAACGTGGAGCAGTACTTC. Translation: CASSSETSGLAGEPNVEQYF. V is TRBV11-2 and J is TRBJ2-7; TRBD2 agrees at 10 bases. Looked up from germline, CDR1 is SGHAT and CDR2 is FQNNGV. This CDR3 comprises 20 residues. Trimming at V came to 4 bases and at J to 7 bases, leaving 25 bases not matched to a gene.

A few counts support this clonotype. The V and J genes are TRBV5-5 and TRBJ1-3; TRBD1 might be the D (6 bases). V lost 0 bases and J lost 2, with 12 bases in between. CDR3 size: 16 residues. The germline gives CDR1 SGHKS, CDR2 YYEKEE (reference sequence). The CDR3 sequence: CASSLDRVGAGNTIYF. The CDR3 nucleotides are TGTGCCAGCAGCTTGGACAGGGTGGGCGCTGGAAACACCATATATTTT.

This clonotype was picked up many times. This chain joins TRBV12-3 or TRBV12-4 and TRBJ1-5, with 10 positions matching TRBD1. Trimming took 4 bases from V and 9 from J; bases not matched to a gene: 6. The CDR3 loop spans 14 amino acids. As DNA, the CDR3 is TGTGCCAGCAGTTCCGACAGGGGGCCGACGCCCCAGCATTTT. It encodes CASSSDRGPTPQHF.

J is TRBJ1-2 and V is TRBV7-9; a weak D match, TRBD1 (6 bases). The ends were cut back, 7 bases at V and 6 bases at J, with 12 bases in the middle. The V gene's germline CDR1 is SEHNR and CDR2 FQNEAQ (reference sequence). CDR3 length: 12 amino acids. The DNA of the CDR3 is TGTGCCAGCATCCAGCCAGGGGATGGCTACACCTTC. Translating it yields CASIQPGDGYTF.

This clonotype was recorded at least ten times. The CDR3 sequence is CASSDGQSTSQPQHF. CDR3 in DNA: TGTGCCAGCAGTGACGGACAGTCTACAAGTCAGCCCCAGCATTTT. The J gene is TRBJ1-5, the V gene TRBV25-1; D perhaps matches TRBD1 (6 bases). Per germline, CDR1 MGHDK and CDR2 SYGVNS. The V end lost 3 bases, the J end lost 6 bases, and 15 bases lay between the germline ends. This CDR3 region has 15 residues. Variable domain in full (rest from reference TRBV25-1 and TRBJ1-5): EADIYQTPRYLVIGTGKKITLECSQTMGHDKMYWYQQDPGMELHLIHYSYGVNSTEKGDLSSESTVSRIRTEHFPLTLESARPSHTSQYLCASSDGQSTSQPQHFGDGTRLSIL.

This clonotype has a handful of counts. The chain carries TRBV20-1 and TRBJ2-1; D is ambiguous. V dropped 4 bases and J dropped 8 bases, with 15 bases sitting between them. This CDR3 has 13 amino acids. Per the germline V gene, CDR1 is DFQATT and CDR2 is SNEGSKA (reference sequence). The CDR3 loop is CSATLAADYEQFF. The CDR3 region has the DNA TGCAGTGCTACATTAGCAGCTGACTATGAGCAGTTCTTC.

This clonotype was counted ten times or more. This chain joins TRBV3-1 and TRBJ2-1; possible D gene TRBD1, 6 bases. Per germline, CDR1 LGHDT and CDR2 YNNKEL (reference sequence). V lost 5 bases, J lost 4 bases, and 21 bases lay in between. The CDR3 loop spans 17 amino acids. CDR3 in DNA: TGTGCCAGCAGCGGAACAGGGTCCGGCTTGAATTACAATGAGCAGTTCTTC. Its protein product is CASSGTGSGLNYNEQFF.

The chain recombines TRBV2 with TRBJ2-3; maybe TRBD1 (7 bases). Germline V CDR1 and CDR2: SNHLY, FYNNEI. Trimming shortened V by 5 bases and J by 5 bases, and 17 bases separated the two germline ends. CDR3 length: 15 residues. CDR3 residues: CASSNDRAEGDTQYF. The CDR3 DNA reads as TGTGCCAGCAGTAACGACAGGGCGGAGGGAGATACGCAGTATTTT. The complete variable domain, with remaining parts taken from reference TRBV2 and TRBJ2-3, reads EPEVTQTPSHQVTQMGQEVILRCVPISNHLYFYWYRQILGQKVEFLVSFYNNEISEKSEIFDDQFSVERPDGSNFTLKIRSTKLEDSAMYFCASSNDRAEGDTQYFGPGTRLTVL.

Many counts were recorded for this clonotype. This chain joins TRBV20-1 and TRBJ2-1; TRBD2 aligns across 8 bases. CDR3 length equals 14 residues. V lost 3 bases, J lost 5 bases, and 6 bases stayed unmatched. CDR1 DFQATT and CDR2 SNEGSKA come from the germline V gene (reference sequence). The CDR3 loop is CSASALAGNNEQFF. CDR3 in DNA: TGCAGTGCTAGCGCGTTAGCGGGGAACAATGAGCAGTTCTTC.

This clonotype was seen ten or more times. The chain recombines TRBV5-1 with TRBJ1-6, with 9 nucleotides matching TRBD1. The germline gives CDR1 SGHRS, CDR2 YFSETQ. Trimming removed 3 bases from V and 0 bases from J; junction bases left unmatched: 10. The length of the CDR3 is 19 residues. In nucleotides, the CDR3 is TGCGCCAGCAGCTCCCCGTCCGGGACAGGGAGCTCCTATAATTCACCCCTCCACTTT. This gives the protein CASSSPSGTGSSYNSPLHF.

V is TRBV7-9 and J is TRBJ2-7; 8 bases map to TRBD1. CDR1 and CDR2 (germline): SEHNR, FQNEAQ (reference sequence). V lost 5 bases, J lost 5 bases, and 11 bases stayed unmatched. CDR3 length: 15 amino acids. This chain's CDR3 is CASSPPGGAFDEQYF. CDR3 sequence (DNA): TGTGCCAGCAGCCCCCCAGGGGGCGCCTTCGACGAGCAGTACTTC.